The clone carrying this T cell receptor beta chain turned up a few times. Its matching antigen is unknown. This record comes from a study of Ad26.COV2.S vaccination and SARS-CoV-2 variants. Study-level results: It is possible that the TCR breadth and depth analyses underestimated the total T cell responses.

This table comes from immunoSEQ multiplex PCR, and its TCRdb copy is limited to in-frame clones, with some not included. The data hold hundreds of thousands of clones, with about 89% observed a single time. The sample's treatment: around 19 received Ad26.COV2.S at low or high dose, single or two shots; 5 received placebo; per-sample allocation not given. It was on day 63 after the first vaccine or placebo injection that samples were taken. Germline trimming cut 2 bases from V and 7 bases from J; bases unmatched to any gene: 13. CDR3 length equals 18 residues. Germline CDR1 and CDR2: SGHRS and YFSETQ.

This chain joins TRBV5-1 and TRBJ1-6, with 9 bases matching TRBD1. The receptor was isolated from a person aged 18-65 years who received the Ad26.COV2.S COVID-19 vaccine or a placebo. The specimen comprised peripheral blood, sampled in a trial of Ad26.COV2.S vaccine versus placebo. CDR3 amino acids: CASSFGPTQDRGNSPLHF. The CDR3 bases are TGCGCCAGCAGCTTCGGTCCAACCCAAGACAGGGGGAATTCACCCCTCCACTTT.